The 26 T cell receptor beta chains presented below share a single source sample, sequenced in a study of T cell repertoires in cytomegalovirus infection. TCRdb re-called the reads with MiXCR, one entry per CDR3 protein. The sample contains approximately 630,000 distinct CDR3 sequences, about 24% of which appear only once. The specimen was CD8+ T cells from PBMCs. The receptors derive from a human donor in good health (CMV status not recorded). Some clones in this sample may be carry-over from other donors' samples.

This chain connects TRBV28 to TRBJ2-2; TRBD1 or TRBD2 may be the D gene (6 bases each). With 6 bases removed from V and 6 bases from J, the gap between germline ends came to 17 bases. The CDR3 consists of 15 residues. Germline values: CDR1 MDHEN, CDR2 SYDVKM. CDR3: CASSPRGARSGELFF. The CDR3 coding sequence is TGTGCCAGCAGCCCTAGGGGGGCGCGTTCCGGGGAGCTGTTTTTT.

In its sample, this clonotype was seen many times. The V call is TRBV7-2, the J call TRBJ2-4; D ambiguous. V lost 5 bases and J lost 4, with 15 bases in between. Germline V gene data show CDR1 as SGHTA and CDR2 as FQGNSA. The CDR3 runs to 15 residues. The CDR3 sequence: CASSLPGQPKNIQYF. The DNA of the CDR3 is TGTGCCAGCAGCCTTCCGGGCCAGCCAAAAAACATTCAGTACTTC.

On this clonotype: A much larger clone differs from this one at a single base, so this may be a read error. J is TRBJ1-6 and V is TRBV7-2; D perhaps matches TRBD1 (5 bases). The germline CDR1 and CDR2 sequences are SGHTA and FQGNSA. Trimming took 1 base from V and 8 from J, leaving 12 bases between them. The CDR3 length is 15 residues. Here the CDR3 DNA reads TGTGCCAGCAGCTTAGTCAAGGCGGGACATTCACCCCTCCACTTT. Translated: CASSLVKAGHSPLHF.

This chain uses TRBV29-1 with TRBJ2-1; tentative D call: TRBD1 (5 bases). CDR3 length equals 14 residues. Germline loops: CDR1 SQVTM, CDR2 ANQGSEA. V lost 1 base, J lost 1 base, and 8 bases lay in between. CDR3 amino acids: CSVEGAGSYNEQFF. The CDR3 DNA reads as TGCAGCGTTGAAGGGGCAGGGTCCTACAATGAGCAGTTCTTC.

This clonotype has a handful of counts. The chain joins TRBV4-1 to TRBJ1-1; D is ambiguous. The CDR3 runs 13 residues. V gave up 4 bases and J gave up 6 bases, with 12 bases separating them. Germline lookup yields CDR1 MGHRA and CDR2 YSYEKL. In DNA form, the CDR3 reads TGCGCCAGCAGCCTTCCAGGCGGGGCTGAAGCTTTCTTT. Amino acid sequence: CASSLPGGAEAFF.

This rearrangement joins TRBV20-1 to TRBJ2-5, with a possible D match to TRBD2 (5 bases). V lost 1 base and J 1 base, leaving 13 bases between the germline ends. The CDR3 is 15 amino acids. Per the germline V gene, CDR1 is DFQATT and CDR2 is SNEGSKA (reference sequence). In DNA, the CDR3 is TGCAGTGCTAGAGTAGATGGGAGAGTCCAAGAGACCCAGTACTTC. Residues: CSARVDGRVQETQYF.

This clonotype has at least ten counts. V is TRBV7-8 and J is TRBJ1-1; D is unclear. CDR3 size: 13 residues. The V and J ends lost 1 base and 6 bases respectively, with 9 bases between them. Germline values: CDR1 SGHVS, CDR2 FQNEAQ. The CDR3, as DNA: TGTGCCAGCAGCTTAGGAGCCCCCTCTGAAGCTTTCTTT. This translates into CASSLGAPSEAFF.

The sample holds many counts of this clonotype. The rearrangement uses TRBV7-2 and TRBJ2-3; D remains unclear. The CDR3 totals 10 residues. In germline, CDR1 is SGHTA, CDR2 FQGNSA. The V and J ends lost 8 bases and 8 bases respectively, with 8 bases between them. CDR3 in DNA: TGTGCCAGCTACGACGGTACGCAGTATTTT. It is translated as CASYDGTQYF.

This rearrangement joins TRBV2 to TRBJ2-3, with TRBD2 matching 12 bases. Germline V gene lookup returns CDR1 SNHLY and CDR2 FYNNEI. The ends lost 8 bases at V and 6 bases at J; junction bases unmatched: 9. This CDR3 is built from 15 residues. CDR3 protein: CASPALAGGLDTQYF. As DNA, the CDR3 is TGTGCCAGCCCGGCCCTAGCGGGGGGGTTGGATACGCAGTATTTT.

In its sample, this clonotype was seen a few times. Written as DNA, the CDR3 is TGTGCCAGCAGCTTAGCCGGTCTAGCGGGGCACAATGAGCAGTTCTTC. Its translation: CASSLAGLAGHNEQFF. This chain joins TRBV11-1 and TRBJ2-1; 9 bases align to TRBD2. This CDR3 has 16 amino acids. The V gene's germline CDR1 is SGHAT and CDR2 FQDESV (reference sequence). The V gene end was trimmed by 0 bases and the J gene end by 5 bases; junction bases not matched to a gene: 5.

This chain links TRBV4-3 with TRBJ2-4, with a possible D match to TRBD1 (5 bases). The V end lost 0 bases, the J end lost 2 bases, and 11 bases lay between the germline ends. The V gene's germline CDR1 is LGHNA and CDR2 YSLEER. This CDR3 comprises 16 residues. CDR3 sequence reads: CASSQELGLPKNIQYF. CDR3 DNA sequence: TGCGCCAGCAGCCAAGAGTTGGGGCTTCCCAAAAACATTCAGTACTTC.

In DNA form, the CDR3 reads TGCAGTGCCACGCCCATTGGATCCGGGACAAATGAAAAACTGTTTTTT. Translated, it gives CSATPIGSGTNEKLFF. This sequence joins TRBV20-1 and TRBJ1-4, with a possible D match to TRBD1 (6 bases). Germline CDR1 is DFQATT and CDR2 is SNEGSKA (reference sequence). V dropped 6 bases and J dropped 5 bases, with 22 bases sitting between them. This CDR3 spans 16 amino acids.

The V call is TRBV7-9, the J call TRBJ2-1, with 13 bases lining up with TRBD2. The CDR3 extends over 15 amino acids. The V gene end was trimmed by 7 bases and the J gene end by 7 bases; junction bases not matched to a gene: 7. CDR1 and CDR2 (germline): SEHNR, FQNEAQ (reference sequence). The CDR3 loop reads CASTILAGGRNEQFF. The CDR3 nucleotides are TGTGCCAGCACCATACTAGCGGGGGGGCGAAATGAGCAGTTCTTC.

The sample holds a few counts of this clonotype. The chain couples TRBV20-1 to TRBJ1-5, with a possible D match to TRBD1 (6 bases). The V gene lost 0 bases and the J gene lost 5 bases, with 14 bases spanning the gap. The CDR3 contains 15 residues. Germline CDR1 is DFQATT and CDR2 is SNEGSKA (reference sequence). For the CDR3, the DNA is TGCAGTGCTAGAGACCCGGTGGGGGGGCATCAGCCCCAGCATTTT. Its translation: CSARDPVGGHQPQHF.

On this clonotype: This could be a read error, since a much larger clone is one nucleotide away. The CDR3 spells CASRGGLWETQYF. The CDR3 coding sequence is TGTGCCAGCAGGGGCGGGTTGTGGGAGACCCAGTACTTC. The genes are TRBV28 and TRBJ2-5; a possible D gene is TRBD2 (5 bases). The V gene lost 6 bases and the J gene lost 5 bases, with 13 bases spanning the gap. The CDR3 is 13 amino acids. Germline CDR1 reads MDHEN; CDR2 reads SYDVKM.

As DNA, the CDR3 is TGTGCCAGCAGCTTAGAGGGGTCTCTGGGGGCCAACGTCCTGACTTTC. It is translated as CASSLEGSLGANVLTF. V and J are TRBV13 and TRBJ2-6; D is possibly TRBD1 (5 bases). This CDR3 region has 16 residues. The germline CDR1 and CDR2 sequences are PRHDT and FYEKMQ (reference sequence). The ends were cut back, 1 base at V and 4 bases at J, with 11 bases in the middle.

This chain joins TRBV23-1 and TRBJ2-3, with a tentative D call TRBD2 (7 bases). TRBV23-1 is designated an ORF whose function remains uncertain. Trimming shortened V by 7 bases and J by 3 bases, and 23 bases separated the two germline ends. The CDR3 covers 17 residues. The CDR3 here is CASKKARTAGATDTQYF. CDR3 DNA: TGCGCCAGCAAAAAAGCTAGGACGGCGGGGGCTACAGATACGCAGTATTTT.

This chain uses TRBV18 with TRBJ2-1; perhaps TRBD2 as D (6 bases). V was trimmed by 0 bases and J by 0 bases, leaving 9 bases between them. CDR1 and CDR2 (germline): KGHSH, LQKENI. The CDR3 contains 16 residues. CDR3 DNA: TGTGCCAGCTCACCACCGGCGGGGACCTCCTACAATGAGCAGTTCTTC. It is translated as CASSPPAGTSYNEQFF.

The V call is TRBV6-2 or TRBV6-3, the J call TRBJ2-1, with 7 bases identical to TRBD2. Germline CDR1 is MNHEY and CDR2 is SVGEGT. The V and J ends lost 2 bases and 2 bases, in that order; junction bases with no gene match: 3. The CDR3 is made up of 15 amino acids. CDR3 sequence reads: CASSYGRGTYNEQFF. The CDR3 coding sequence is TGTGCCAGCAGTTACGGGCGGGGGACCTACAATGAGCAGTTCTTC.

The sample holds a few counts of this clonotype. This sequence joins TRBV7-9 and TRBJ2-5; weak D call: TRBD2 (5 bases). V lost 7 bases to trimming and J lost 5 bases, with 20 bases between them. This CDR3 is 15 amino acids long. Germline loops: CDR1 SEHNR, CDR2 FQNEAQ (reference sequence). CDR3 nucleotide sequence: TGTGCCAGCAACCTTAGAAGGGAAACGGGGGAGACCCAGTACTTC. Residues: CASNLRRETGETQYF.

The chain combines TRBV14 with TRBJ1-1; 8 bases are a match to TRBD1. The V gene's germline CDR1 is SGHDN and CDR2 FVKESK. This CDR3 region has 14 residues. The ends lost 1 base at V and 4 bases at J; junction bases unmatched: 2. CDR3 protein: CASSQVDRVTEAFF. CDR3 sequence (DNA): TGTGCCAGCAGCCAAGTGGACAGGGTCACTGAAGCTTTCTTT.

In DNA form, the CDR3 reads TGCGCCAGCAGCCAGGCTTTCCGGGACGGCTACAATGAGCAGTTCTTC. This codes for CASSQAFRDGYNEQFF. The rearrangement links TRBV4-1 to TRBJ2-1; D tentatively fits TRBD1 or TRBD2 (5 bases each). This CDR3 spans 16 amino acids. Germline V gives CDR1 MGHRA, CDR2 YSYEKL. The V end was cut by 3 bases, the J end by 3 bases, with 15 bases between.

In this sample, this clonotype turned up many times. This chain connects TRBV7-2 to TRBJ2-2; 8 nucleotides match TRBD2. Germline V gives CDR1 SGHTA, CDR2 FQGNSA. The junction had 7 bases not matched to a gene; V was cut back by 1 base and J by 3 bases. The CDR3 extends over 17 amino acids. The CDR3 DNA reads TGTGCCAGCAGCTTAGGGGTAGCGGGGCCTCACACCGGGGAGCTGTTTTTT. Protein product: CASSLGVAGPHTGELFF.

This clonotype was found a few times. CDR3 protein: CASSQDWERDEQFF. The CDR3 DNA follows: TGTGCCAGCAGCCAAGACTGGGAGCGAGATGAGCAGTTCTTC. The chain is built from TRBV4-2 and TRBJ2-1; D possibly corresponds to TRBD2 (5 bases). Germline V CDR1 and CDR2: LGHNA, YNFKEQ. CDR3 length: 14 residues. V was cut by 0 bases and J by 8 bases, with 11 bases left in between.

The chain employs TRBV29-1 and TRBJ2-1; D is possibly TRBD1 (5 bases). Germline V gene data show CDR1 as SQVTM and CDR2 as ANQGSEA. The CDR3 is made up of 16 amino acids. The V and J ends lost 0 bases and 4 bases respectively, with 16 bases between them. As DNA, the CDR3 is TGCAGCGTTGAAGAGGATCAAGGGGTTCGTTACAATGAGCAGTTCTTC. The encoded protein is CSVEEDQGVRYNEQFF.

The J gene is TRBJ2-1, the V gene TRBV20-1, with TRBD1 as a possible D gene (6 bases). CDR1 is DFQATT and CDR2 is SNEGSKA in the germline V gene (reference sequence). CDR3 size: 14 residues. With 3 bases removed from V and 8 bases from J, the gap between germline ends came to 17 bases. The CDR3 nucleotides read TGCAGTGCTAGTGACAGGAATAATACATATGAGCAGTTCTTC. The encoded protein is CSASDRNNTYEQFF.